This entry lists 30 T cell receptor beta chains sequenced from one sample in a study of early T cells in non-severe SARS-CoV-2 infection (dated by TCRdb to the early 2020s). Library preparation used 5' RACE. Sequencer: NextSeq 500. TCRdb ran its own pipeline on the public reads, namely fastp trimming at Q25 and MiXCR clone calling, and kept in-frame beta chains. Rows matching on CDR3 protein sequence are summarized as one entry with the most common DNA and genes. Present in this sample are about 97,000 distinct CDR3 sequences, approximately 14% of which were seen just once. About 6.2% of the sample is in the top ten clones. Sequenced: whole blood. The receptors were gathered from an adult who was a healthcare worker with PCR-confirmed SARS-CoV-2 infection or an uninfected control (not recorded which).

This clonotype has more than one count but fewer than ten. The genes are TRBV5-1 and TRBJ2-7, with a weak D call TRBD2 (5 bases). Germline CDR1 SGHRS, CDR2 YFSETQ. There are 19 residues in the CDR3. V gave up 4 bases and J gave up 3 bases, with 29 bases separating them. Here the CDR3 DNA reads TGCGCCAGCAGCCCGCCCCAGGAGGCCAAAGCCAACCCACACTACGAGCAGTACTTC. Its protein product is CASSPPQEAKANPHYEQYF.

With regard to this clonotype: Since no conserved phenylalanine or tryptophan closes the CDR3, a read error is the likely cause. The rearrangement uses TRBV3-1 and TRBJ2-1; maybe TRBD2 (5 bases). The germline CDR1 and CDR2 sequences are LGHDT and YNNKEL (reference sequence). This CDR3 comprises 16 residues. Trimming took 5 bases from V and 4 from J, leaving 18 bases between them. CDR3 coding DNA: TGTGCCAGCAGCTATACCTCCAGCGGAGTGTACAATGAGCAGTTCCTC. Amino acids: CASSYTSSGVYNEQFL.

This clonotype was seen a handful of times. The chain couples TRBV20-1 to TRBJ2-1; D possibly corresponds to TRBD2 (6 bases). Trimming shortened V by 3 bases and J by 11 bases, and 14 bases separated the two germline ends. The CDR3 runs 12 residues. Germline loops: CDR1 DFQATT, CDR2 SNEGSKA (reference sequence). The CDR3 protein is CSASFVGSQQFF. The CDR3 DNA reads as TGCAGTGCTAGTTTCGTCGGGAGTCAGCAGTTCTTC.

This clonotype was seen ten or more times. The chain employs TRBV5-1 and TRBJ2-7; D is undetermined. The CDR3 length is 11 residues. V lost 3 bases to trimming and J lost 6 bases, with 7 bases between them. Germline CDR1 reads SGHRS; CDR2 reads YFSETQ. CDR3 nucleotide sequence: TGCGCCAGCAGCTACTCTGGCGAGCAGTACTTC. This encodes CASSYSGEQYF.

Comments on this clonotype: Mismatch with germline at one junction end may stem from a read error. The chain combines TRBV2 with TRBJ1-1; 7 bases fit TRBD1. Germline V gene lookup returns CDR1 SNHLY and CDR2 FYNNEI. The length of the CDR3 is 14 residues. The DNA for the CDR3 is TGTACCAGCAGTGAAGCCACGGGACAGCTTGAAGCTTTCTTT. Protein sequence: CTSSEATGQLEAFF.

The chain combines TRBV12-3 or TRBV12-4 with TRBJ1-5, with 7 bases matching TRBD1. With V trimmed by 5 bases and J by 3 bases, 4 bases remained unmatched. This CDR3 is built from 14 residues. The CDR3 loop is CASSQTGNNQPQHF. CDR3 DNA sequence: TGTGCCAGCAGTCAGACAGGGAACAATCAGCCCCAGCATTTT.

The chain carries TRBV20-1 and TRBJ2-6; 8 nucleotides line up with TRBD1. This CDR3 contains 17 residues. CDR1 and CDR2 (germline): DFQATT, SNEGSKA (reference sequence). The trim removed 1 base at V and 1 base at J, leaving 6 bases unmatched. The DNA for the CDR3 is TGCAGTGCTAGAGTGGGACAGGTCGATTCTGGGGCCAACGTCCTGACTTTC. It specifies CSARVGQVDSGANVLTF.

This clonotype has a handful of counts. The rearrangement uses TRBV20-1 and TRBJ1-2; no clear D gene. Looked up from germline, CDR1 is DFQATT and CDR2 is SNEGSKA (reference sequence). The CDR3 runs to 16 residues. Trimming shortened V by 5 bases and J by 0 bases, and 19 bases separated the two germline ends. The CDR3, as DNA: TGCAGTGCTGTCTCTGGTGTGGACTTCGCTAACTATGGCTACACCTTC. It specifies CSAVSGVDFANYGYTF.

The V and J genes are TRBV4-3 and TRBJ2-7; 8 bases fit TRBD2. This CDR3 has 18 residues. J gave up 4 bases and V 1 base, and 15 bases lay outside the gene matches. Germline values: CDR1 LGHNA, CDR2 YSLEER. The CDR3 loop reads CASSQVGRAAGDKYEQYF. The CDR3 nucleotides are TGCGCCAGCAGCCAAGTTGGCAGGGCAGCGGGAGATAAGTACGAGCAGTACTTC.

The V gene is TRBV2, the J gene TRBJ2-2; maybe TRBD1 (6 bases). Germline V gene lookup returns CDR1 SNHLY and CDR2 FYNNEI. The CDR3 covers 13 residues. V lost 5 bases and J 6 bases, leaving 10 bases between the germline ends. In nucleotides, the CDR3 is TGTGCCAGCAGTTTCACAGGGCCCGGGGAGCTGTTTTTT. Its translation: CASSFTGPGELFF.

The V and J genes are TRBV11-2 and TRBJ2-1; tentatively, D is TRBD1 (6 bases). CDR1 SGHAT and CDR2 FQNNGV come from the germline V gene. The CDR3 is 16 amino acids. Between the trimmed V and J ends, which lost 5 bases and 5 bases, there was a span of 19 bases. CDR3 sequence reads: CASSVQGALINNEQFF. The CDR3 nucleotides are TGTGCCAGCAGCGTACAGGGCGCCCTAATCAACAATGAGCAGTTCTTC. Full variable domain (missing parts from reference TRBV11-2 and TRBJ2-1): EAGVAQSPRYKIIEKRQSVAFWCNPISGHATLYWYQQILGQGPKLLIQFQNNGVVDDSQLPKDRFSAERLKGVDSTLKIQPAKLEDSAVYLCASSVQGALINNEQFFGPGTRLTVL.

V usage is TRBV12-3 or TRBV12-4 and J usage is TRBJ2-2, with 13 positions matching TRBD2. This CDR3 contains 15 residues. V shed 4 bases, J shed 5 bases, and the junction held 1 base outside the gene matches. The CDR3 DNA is TGTGCCAGCAGTTGGGGACTAGCGGGAACCGGGGAGCTGTTTTTT. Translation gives CASSWGLAGTGELFF.

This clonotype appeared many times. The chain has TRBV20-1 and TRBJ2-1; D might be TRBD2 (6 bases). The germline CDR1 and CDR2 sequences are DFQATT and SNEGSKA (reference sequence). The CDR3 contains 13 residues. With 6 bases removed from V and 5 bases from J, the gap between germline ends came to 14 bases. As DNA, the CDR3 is TGCAGTGCCCCGACTAGAATGGACAATGAGCAGTTCTTC. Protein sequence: CSAPTRMDNEQFF.

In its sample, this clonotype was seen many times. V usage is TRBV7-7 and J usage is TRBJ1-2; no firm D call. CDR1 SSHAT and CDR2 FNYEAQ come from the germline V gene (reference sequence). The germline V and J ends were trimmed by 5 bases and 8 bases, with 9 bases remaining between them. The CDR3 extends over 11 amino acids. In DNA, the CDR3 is TGTGCCAGCAGCCCAACCGGAGGCTACACCTTC. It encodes CASSPTGGYTF.

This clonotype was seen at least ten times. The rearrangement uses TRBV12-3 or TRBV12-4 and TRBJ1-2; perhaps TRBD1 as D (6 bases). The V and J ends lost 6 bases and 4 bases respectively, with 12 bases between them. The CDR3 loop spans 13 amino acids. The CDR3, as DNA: TGTGCCAGCAGCGACAGGTCCGGCTATGGCTACACCTTC. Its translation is CASSDRSGYGYTF.

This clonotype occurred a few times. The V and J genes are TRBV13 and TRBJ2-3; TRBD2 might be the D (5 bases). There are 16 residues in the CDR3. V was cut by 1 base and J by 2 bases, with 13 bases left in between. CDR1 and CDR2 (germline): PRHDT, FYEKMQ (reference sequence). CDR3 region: CASSLALATDTDTQYF. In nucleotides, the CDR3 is TGTGCCAGCAGCTTAGCGCTAGCAACGGACACAGATACGCAGTATTTT.

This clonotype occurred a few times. The CDR3 DNA reads as TGTGCCAGCAGCTTAGGAGGCAGGGGGACTGTCATCTGGGCTACAGATACGCAGTATTTT. Amino acids: CASSLGGRGTVIWATDTQYF. The rearrangement uses TRBV7-6 and TRBJ2-3; tentative D call: TRBD1 (7 bases). The ends were cut back, 1 base at V and 3 bases at J, with 26 bases in the middle. CDR3 length equals 20 residues. Germline CDR1 SGHVS, CDR2 FNYEAQ.

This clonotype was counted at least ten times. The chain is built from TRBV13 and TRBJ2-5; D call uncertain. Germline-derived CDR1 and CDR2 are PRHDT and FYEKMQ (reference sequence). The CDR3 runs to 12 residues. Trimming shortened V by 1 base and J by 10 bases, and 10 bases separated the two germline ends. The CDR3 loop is CASSLVGLDQYF. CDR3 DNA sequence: TGTGCCAGCAGCTTAGTAGGGCTCGACCAGTACTTC.

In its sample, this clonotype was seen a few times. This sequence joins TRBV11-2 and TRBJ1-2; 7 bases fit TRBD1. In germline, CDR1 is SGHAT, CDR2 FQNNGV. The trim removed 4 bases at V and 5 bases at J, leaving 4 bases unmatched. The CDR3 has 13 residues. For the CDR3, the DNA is TGTGCCAGCAGCTCTACAGGGGTATATGGCTACACCTTC. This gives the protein CASSSTGVYGYTF.

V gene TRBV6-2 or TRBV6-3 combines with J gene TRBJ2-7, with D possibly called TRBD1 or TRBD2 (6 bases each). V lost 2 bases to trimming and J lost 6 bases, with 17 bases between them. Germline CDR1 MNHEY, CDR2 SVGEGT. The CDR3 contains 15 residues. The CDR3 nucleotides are TGTGCCAGCAGTTACAGCTCGGCAGGGGAGGCCGAGCAGTACTTC. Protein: CASSYSSAGEAEQYF.

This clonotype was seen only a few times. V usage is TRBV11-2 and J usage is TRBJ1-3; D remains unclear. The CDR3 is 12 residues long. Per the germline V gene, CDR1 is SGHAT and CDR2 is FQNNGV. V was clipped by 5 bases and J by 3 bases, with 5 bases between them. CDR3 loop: CASSVIGNTIYF. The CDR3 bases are TGTGCCAGCAGCGTGATTGGAAACACCATATATTTT.

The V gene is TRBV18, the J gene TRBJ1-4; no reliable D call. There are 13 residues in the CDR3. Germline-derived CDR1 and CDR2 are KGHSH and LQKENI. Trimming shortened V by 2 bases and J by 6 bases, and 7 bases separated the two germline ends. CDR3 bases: TGTGCCAGCTCACCATTGGAAGATGAAAAACTGTTTTTT. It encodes CASSPLEDEKLFF.

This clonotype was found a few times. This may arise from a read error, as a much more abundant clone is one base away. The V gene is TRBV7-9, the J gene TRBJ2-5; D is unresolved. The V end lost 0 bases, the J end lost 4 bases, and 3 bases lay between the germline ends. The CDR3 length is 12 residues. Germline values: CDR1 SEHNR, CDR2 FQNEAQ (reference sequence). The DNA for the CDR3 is TGTGCCAGCAGCTTAGCGGTAGAGACCCAGTACTTC. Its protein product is CASSLAVETQYF.

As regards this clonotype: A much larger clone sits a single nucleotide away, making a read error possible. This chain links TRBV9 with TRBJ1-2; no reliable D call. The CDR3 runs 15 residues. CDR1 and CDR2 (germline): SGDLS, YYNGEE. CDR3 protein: CAGSVDQLPLYGYTF. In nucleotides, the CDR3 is TGTGCCGGCAGCGTAGACCAACTCCCCCTCTATGGCTACACCTTC.

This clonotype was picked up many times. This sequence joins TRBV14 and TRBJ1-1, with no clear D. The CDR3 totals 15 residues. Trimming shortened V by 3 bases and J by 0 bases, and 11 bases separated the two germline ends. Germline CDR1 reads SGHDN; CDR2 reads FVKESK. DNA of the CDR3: TGTGCCAGCAGCCACCAGTCGTACATGAACACTGAAGCTTTCTTT. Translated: CASSHQSYMNTEAFF.

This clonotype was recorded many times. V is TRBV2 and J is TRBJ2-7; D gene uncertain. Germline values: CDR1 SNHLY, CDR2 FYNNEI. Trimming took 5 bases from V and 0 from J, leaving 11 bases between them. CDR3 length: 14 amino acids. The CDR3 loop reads CASSYSQSSYEQYF. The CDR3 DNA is TGTGCCAGCAGTTACAGCCAGAGCTCCTACGAGCAGTACTTC. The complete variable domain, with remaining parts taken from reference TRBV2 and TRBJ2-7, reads EPEVTQTPSHQVTQMGQEVILRCVPISNHLYFYWYRQILGQKVEFLVSFYNNEISEKSEIFDDQFSVERPDGSNFTLKIRSTKLEDSAMYFCASSYSQSSYEQYFGPGTRLTVT.

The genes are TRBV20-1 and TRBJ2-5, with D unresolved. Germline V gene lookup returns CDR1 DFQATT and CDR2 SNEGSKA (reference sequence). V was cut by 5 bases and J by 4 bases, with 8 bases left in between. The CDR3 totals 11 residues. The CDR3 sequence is CSAYYRETQYF. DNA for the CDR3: TGCAGTGCTTACTACCGAGAGACCCAGTACTTC.

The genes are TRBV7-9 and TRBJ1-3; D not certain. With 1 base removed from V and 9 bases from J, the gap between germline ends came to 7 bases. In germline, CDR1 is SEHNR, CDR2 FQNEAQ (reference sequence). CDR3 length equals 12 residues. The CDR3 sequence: CASSLGDLTIYF. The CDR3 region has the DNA TGTGCCAGCAGCTTAGGGGATCTCACCATATATTTT. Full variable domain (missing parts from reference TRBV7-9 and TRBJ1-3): DTGVSQNPRHKITKRGQNVTFRCDPISEHNRLYWYRQTLGQGPEFLTYFQNEAQLEKSRLLSDRFSAERPKGSFSTLEIQRTEQGDSAMYLCASSLGDLTIYFGEGSWLTVV.

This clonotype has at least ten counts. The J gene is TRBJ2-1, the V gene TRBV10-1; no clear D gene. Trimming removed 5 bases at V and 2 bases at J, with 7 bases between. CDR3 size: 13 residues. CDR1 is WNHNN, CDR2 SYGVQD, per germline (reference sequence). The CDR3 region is CASSQGPYNEQFF. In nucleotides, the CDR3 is TGCGCCAGCAGTCAAGGACCCTACAATGAGCAGTTCTTC.

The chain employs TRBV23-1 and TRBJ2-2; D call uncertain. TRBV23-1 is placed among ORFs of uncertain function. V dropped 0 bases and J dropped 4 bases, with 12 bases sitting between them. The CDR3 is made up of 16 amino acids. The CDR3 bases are TGCGCCAGCAGTCAATCGGACCGAATCGGCACCGGGGAGCTGTTTTTT. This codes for CASSQSDRIGTGELFF.